This T cell receptor (beta chain) originates from a study of identical twins' blood T cells. TCRdb reanalysed the 5' RACE reads using MiXCR and keeps one entry per CDR3 protein. The sample carries a few hundred thousand distinct CDR3 sequences, roughly 27% recorded once. A few counts support this clonotype. CDR1 SQVTM and CDR2 ANQGSEA come from the germline V gene. This CDR3 is 14 amino acids long. Trimming left V 2 bases short and J 2 bases short, with 10 bases between. V usage is TRBV29-1 and J usage is TRBJ2-1; D perhaps matches TRBD2 (5 bases). Input material: PBMCs. The TCR originated in a woman aged 18 to 55 in good health. As DNA, the CDR3 is TGCAGCGTTGAAACGGGAAGGCCCTACAATGAGCAGTTCTTC. Protein sequence: CSVETGRPYNEQFF.